This TCR beta chain stems from a study of blood T cells in healthy people across ages. Study-wide results and limits: Roughly linearly, TCR beta diversity per million T cells fell as age increased.

J lost 7 bases, V lost 4 bases, and 4 bases had no gene match. Germline V gene sequence: CDR1 ENHRY, CDR2 SYGVKD. CDR3 size: 13 residues. A word on this clonotype: Its antigen is not known.

With a J-beta primer mix and a sample-barcoded 5' primer, a second PCR ran about 7 to 12 cycles. TCRdb processed the 5' RACE reads anew with MiXCR; each CDR3 protein has one entry. The sample holds 550,000 to 750,000 distinct CDR3 sequences, around 21% seen once. A minimum of 6.5 million PBMCs was isolated per sample. There were at least 6 micrograms of total RNA extracted from every sample. This TCR came from a man in his 70s in good health. Sequenced input: blood. The chain has TRBV10-3 and TRBJ2-1, with 7 bases that match TRBD2. This chain's CDR3 is CAISGSGGNEQFF. The CDR3 DNA sequence: TGTGCCATCAGTGGGTCCGGGGGGAATGAGCAGTTCTTC.